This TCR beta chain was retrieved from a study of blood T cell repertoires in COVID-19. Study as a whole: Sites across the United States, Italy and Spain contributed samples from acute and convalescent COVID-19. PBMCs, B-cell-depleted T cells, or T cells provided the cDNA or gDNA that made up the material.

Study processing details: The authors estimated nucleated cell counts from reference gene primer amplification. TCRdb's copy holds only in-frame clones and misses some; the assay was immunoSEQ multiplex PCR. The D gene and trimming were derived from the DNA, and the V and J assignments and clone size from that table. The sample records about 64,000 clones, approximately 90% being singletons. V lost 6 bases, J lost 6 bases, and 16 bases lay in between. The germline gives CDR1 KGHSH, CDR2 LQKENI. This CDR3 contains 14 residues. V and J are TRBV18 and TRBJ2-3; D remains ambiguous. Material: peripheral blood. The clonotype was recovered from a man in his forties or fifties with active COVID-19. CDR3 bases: TGTGCCAGCTCCTTCTCAGGAAGGTCGGATACGCAGTATTTT. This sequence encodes CASSFSGRSDTQYF.